The T cell receptor beta chain under discussion was sequenced for a study of T cell repertoires in cytomegalovirus infection. About this clonotype: What it recognizes is unknown.

TCRdb re-derived calls from the reads in MiXCR, one entry per CDR3 protein. The table shows around 750,000 distinct CDR3 sequences, with about 30% occurring only once. The CDR3 totals 18 residues. Germline V gives CDR1 SGHNT, CDR2 YENEEA. Trimming removed 4 bases from V and 3 bases from J, with 19 bases in between. This clonotype originated in a human donor in good health (CMV status not recorded). Some clones in this sample may be carry-over from other donors' samples. The rearrangement links TRBV11-3 to TRBJ2-6; tentative D call: TRBD1 (6 bases). Specimen: cultured CD8+ T cells from PBMCs, collected from culture after CMV antigen stimulation. CDR3 sequence reads: CASSSSGIATGGANVLTF. DNA for the CDR3: TGTGCCAGCAGCTCATCCGGGATCGCGACAGGTGGGGCCAACGTCCTGACTTTC.